Listed here is a single TCR beta chain. What it recognizes is unknown. V was clipped by 5 bases and J by 4 bases, with 14 bases between them. The germline V gene has CDR1 LNHDA and CDR2 SQIVND (reference sequence). There are 14 residues in the CDR3. The sample belongs to a study of beta chain features in type 1 diabetes. Expressed TCRB transcripts were sequenced because the isolated RNA had all been reverse transcribed beforehand. The method was immunoSEQ multiplex PCR; TCRdb's version includes in-frame clones alone and lacks a portion of them. The table includes approximately 150,000 clones, 10% detected once. Study-wide findings and caveats: There was a moderate but significant shortening of TCRB CDR3s in all four CD4+ subsets of Type 1 diabetes patients. It was among patients, rather than healthy donors, that naive, central memory and Treg TCRB repertoires appeared more similar.

This chain connects TRBV19 to TRBJ1-2; D unclear. The sequence derives from a man between 18 and 29 years old in good health. Specimen: naive CD4+ T cells from blood. DNA for the CDR3: TGTGCCAGTAGTCTCGCAGGCGCGCTCTATGGCTACACCTTC. Translation gives CASSLAGALYGYTF.